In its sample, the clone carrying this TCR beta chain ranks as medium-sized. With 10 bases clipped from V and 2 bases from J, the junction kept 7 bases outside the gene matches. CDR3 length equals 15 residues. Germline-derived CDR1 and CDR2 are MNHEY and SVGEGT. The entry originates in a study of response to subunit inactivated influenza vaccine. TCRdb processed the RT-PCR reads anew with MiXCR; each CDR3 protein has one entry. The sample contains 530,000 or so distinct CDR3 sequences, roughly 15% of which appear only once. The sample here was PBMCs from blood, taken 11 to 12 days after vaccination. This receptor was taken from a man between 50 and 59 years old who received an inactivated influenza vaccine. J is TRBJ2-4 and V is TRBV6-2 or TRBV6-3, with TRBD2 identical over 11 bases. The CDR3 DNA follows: TGTGCCATCCTTAGCGGGGGGGCGTCCAAAAACATTCAGTACTTC. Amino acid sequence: CAILSGGASKNIQYF.